A single sample is the source of the 20 T cell receptor beta chains below, sequenced in a study of T cell responses to AZD1222 COVID-19 vaccine. Data came from immunoSEQ multiplex PCR; TCRdb stores just in-frame clones and leaves some out. The data contain about 94,000 clones, approximately 90% of them singletons. The source material was peripheral blood, sampled 28 days after the second AZD1222 dose. Receptors originate from an adult who received the AZD1222 COVID-19 vaccine.

Only a few counts were recorded for this clone. The chain has TRBV13 and TRBJ1-1, with D possibly being TRBD1 (6 bases). This CDR3 region has 12 residues. Germline CDR1 reads PRHDT; CDR2 reads FYEKMQ (reference sequence). V dropped 5 bases and J dropped 5 bases, with 9 bases sitting between them. This CDR3 is CASSQTGTEAFF. The CDR3 DNA reads TGTGCCAGCAGCCAGACAGGTACTGAAGCTTTCTTT.

The rearrangement joins TRBV20-1 to TRBJ1-3, with D uncertain. From germline, CDR1 is DFQATT and CDR2 SNEGSKA (reference sequence). The ends were cut back, 3 bases at V and 3 bases at J, with 6 bases in the middle. CDR3 size: 12 residues. The CDR3 DNA follows: TGCAGTGCTAGTGGGAGTGGAAACACCATATATTTT. Protein: CSASGSGNTIYF.

The genes are TRBV4-3 and TRBJ2-1; D may be TRBD1 (6 bases). CDR1 is LGHNA and CDR2 is YSLEER in the germline V gene. This CDR3 has 14 residues. V was pared by 0 bases and J by 10 bases, with 13 bases between. The CDR3 DNA is TGCGCCAGCAGCCAAGATACAGGGCCAAGGGAGCAGTTCTTC. Its translation: CASSQDTGPREQFF.

A single count supports this clone. The V and J genes are TRBV2 and TRBJ2-7; TRBD2 aligns across 8 bases. Trimming took 4 bases from V and 6 from J; bases not matched to a gene: 5. The CDR3 runs 13 residues. Germline V CDR1 and CDR2: SNHLY, FYNNEI. CDR3 DNA sequence: TGTGCCAGCAGTGTAGGACTAGCCGTCGAGCAGTACTTC. Its protein product is CASSVGLAVEQYF.

V usage is TRBV7-9 and J usage is TRBJ1-5; 8 bases are a match to TRBD1. The CDR3 has 15 residues. Per the germline V gene, CDR1 is SEHNR and CDR2 is FQNEAQ (reference sequence). With 5 bases clipped from V and 4 bases from J, the junction kept 7 bases outside the gene matches. The CDR3 coding sequence is TGTGCCAGCAGCCCAGGACAGGGAGAGAATCAGCCCCAGCATTTT. This sequence encodes CASSPGQGENQPQHF.

V gene TRBV7-9 combines with J gene TRBJ2-3; 7 positions match TRBD1. The germline CDR1 and CDR2 sequences are SEHNR and FQNEAQ (reference sequence). Trimming at V came to 3 bases and at J to 1 base, leaving 7 bases not matched to a gene. The CDR3 sequence is 16 residues long. CDR3 sequence: CASSFGQDSGTDTQYF. The CDR3 DNA reads TGTGCCAGCAGCTTCGGACAGGATTCGGGCACAGATACGCAGTATTTT.

This rearrangement joins TRBV6-5 to TRBJ1-2; no clear D gene. Germline V gene data show CDR1 as MNHEY and CDR2 as SVGAGI. V was trimmed by 0 bases and J by 1 base, leaving 6 bases between them. The CDR3 is made up of 14 amino acids. For the CDR3, the DNA is TGTGCCAGCAGTTACTCTGGCTATAACTATGGCTACACCTTC. Translating it yields CASSYSGYNYGYTF.

The chain carries TRBV5-8 and TRBJ1-2; D perhaps matches TRBD1 (6 bases). Germline V lookup: CDR1 SGHTS, CDR2 YDEGEE. Trimming shortened V by 4 bases and J by 6 bases, and 13 bases separated the two germline ends. The CDR3 totals 13 residues. As DNA, the CDR3 is TGTGCCAGCAGCCTAGGGCAGGGGAATGGCTACACCTTC. Amino acids: CASSLGQGNGYTF.

This clone was counted a single time. The chain carries TRBV6-5 and TRBJ2-2; no clear D. The V end lost 6 bases, the J end lost 1 base, and 3 bases lay between the germline ends. The CDR3 is 12 residues long. In germline, CDR1 is MNHEY, CDR2 SVGAGI. The CDR3 sequence: CASRENTGELFF. DNA for the CDR3: TGTGCCAGCAGGGAGAACACCGGGGAGCTGTTTTTT.

This chain joins TRBV6-5 and TRBJ1-4; unclear D gene. This CDR3 region has 14 residues. Trimming shortened V by 6 bases and J by 10 bases, and 18 bases separated the two germline ends. CDR1 is MNHEY, CDR2 SVGAGI, per germline. The CDR3 loop reads CASRFPGVLGKLFF. The CDR3 DNA follows: TGTGCCAGCAGATTCCCGGGAGTACTTGGAAAACTGTTTTTT.

The V call is TRBV11-3, the J call TRBJ2-1; D unclear. The V gene's germline CDR1 is SGHNT and CDR2 YENEEA. CDR3 length: 15 residues. V was shortened by 0 bases and J by 6 bases, with 12 bases between the two germline ends. The CDR3 coding sequence is TGTGCCAGCAGCTTAGATCAACTAAGAGGCAATGAGCAGTTCTTC. Translation: CASSLDQLRGNEQFF.

The chain carries TRBV2 and TRBJ2-3; 9 bases fit TRBD2. V lost 2 bases and J lost 0; bases outside the gene matches: 6. The CDR3 has 17 residues. Germline assignment: CDR1 SNHLY and CDR2 FYNNEI. The CDR3 protein is CASSEKPSGVSTDTQYF. In DNA, the CDR3 is TGTGCCAGCAGTGAAAAACCTAGCGGGGTCAGCACAGATACGCAGTATTTT.

This clone appeared a single time. The chain couples TRBV6-5 to TRBJ1-6; a possible D gene is TRBD1 (5 bases). V lost 4 bases and J lost 8, with 12 bases in between. This CDR3 is 14 amino acids long. Germline V gives CDR1 MNHEY, CDR2 SVGAGI. The CDR3 DNA reads as TGTGCCAGCAGTTTCGGGACTCTTGATTCACCCCTCCACTTT. The encoded protein is CASSFGTLDSPLHF.

V gene TRBV7-2 combines with J gene TRBJ1-5; 7 nucleotides match TRBD1. This CDR3 contains 15 residues. The J segment lost 6 bases and the V segment lost 5 bases, leaving 10 bases of the junction unmatched. The germline V gene encodes CDR1 SGHTA and CDR2 FQGNSA. The CDR3 nucleotides are TGTGCCAGCAGCCCCAGGGGGGGAGCGGGTCAGCCCCAGCATTTT. It specifies CASSPRGGAGQPQHF.

This clone was seen only a few times. The chain has TRBV5-8 and TRBJ2-7, with TRBD1 matching over 9 bases. Per the germline V gene, CDR1 is SGHTS and CDR2 is YDEGEE. The junction had 7 bases not matched to a gene; V was cut back by 2 bases and J by 4 bases. The CDR3 is made up of 15 amino acids. This CDR3 is CASSFGSTGGYEQYF. The CDR3 bases are TGTGCCAGCAGCTTTGGATCGACAGGGGGATACGAGCAGTACTTC.

The gene calls are TRBV7-2 and TRBJ1-3, with D unclear. Germline V gene data show CDR1 as SGHTA and CDR2 as FQGNSA. The V end lost 3 bases, the J end lost 4 bases, and 7 bases lay between the germline ends. The length of the CDR3 is 13 residues. The chain's CDR3 is CASSFGHGNTIYF. For the CDR3, the DNA is TGTGCCAGCAGCTTTGGGCACGGAAACACCATATATTTT. The entire variable domain, with the rest obtained from reference TRBV7-2 and TRBJ1-3, is as follows: GAGVSQSPSNKVTEKGKDVELRCDPISGHTALYWYRQSLGQGLEFLIYFQGNSAPDKSGLPSDRFSAERTGGSVSTLTIQRTQQEDSAVYLCASSFGHGNTIYFGEGSWLTVV.

The chain is built from TRBV28 and TRBJ2-7; D not certain. Germline CDR1 reads MDHEN; CDR2 reads SYDVKM. The length of the CDR3 is 12 residues. The V and J ends lost 9 bases and 6 bases respectively, with 15 bases between them. The CDR3 here is CASGWSKSEQYF. CDR3 sequence (DNA): TGTGCCAGTGGATGGAGTAAGTCCGAGCAGTACTTC.

In its sample, this clone was seen a few times. The V call is TRBV7-9, the J call TRBJ2-3; the D gene is possibly TRBD1 (6 bases). Trimming pared 5 bases from V and 2 bases from J, leaving 17 bases between. This CDR3 is 16 amino acids long. Germline loops: CDR1 SEHNR, CDR2 FQNEAQ (reference sequence). The CDR3 sequence is CASSRPGQASTDTQYF. The CDR3 DNA reads as TGTGCCAGCAGCCGTCCGGGACAAGCATCCACAGATACGCAGTATTTT.

As for this clone: This specimen includes other DNA sequences encoding the same CDR3. The chain links TRBV6-5 to TRBJ2-7; 7 bases are shared with TRBD1. CDR3 length: 14 residues. V was clipped by 5 bases and J by 2 bases; unmatched bases: 6. Per the germline V gene, CDR1 is MNHEY and CDR2 is SVGAGI. CDR3 DNA sequence: TGTGCCAGCAGTCTCAACAGGGGAGCCTACGAGCAGTACTTC. Translating it yields CASSLNRGAYEQYF.

The gene calls are TRBV6-5 and TRBJ1-2, with no clear D. This CDR3 comprises 13 residues. Trimming stripped 3 bases from V and 1 base from J, with 6 bases between. Germline CDR1 and CDR2: MNHEY and SVGAGI. This CDR3 reads CASSYGFNYGYTF. The CDR3 coding sequence is TGTGCCAGCAGTTATGGCTTTAACTATGGCTACACCTTC.